These 18 T cell receptor beta chains came from one sample sequenced in a study of blood T cell repertoires in COVID-19. The method was immunoSEQ multiplex PCR; TCRdb's version includes in-frame clones alone and lacks a portion of them. Of some 91,000 clones listed, around three quarters were seen once; the top ten hold around 7%. The sample consisted of peripheral blood. These receptors were obtained from a man between 65 and 85 years old with acute or convalescent COVID-19.

The chain uses TRBV7-9 and TRBJ2-6; TRBD1 is a possible D gene (6 bases). The CDR3 extends over 15 amino acids. Trimming removed 2 bases from V and 2 bases from J, with 7 bases in between. Germline V CDR1 and CDR2: SEHNR, FQNEAQ (reference sequence). The CDR3 bases are TGTGCCAGCAGCTTACAGGGGCCTGGGGCCAACGTCCTGACTTTC. Protein sequence: CASSLQGPGANVLTF.

V gene TRBV29-1 combines with J gene TRBJ2-1; maybe TRBD2 (5 bases). The CDR3 runs 14 residues. Germline V lookup: CDR1 SQVTM, CDR2 ANQGSEA. V was pared by 7 bases and J by 3 bases, with 16 bases between. The CDR3 DNA reads TGCAGCGCCGAGGGCGCGCTGAACTACAATGAGCAGTTCTTC. Encoded protein: CSAEGALNYNEQFF.

This clone was picked up a small number of times. The genes are TRBV28 and TRBJ2-1, with a possible D match to TRBD1 (6 bases). Trimming shortened V by 10 bases and J by 6 bases, and 22 bases separated the two germline ends. The CDR3 runs to 15 residues. Germline V gene data show CDR1 as MDHEN and CDR2 as SYDVKM. The CDR3 spells CATFPGQGYFNEQFF. The CDR3 nucleotides are TGTGCCACCTTTCCTGGGCAGGGGTACTTCAATGAGCAGTTCTTC.

The chain employs TRBV5-4 and TRBJ2-7; 7 positions match TRBD1. With V trimmed by 0 bases and J by 5 bases, 5 bases remained unmatched. CDR1 is SGHNT and CDR2 is YYREEE in the germline V gene (reference sequence). The CDR3 is 14 amino acids. CDR3 nucleotide sequence: TGTGCCAGCAGCTTGGGACAGGGTGTTAACGAGCAGTACTTC. This translates into CASSLGQGVNEQYF.

The chain has TRBV11-2 and TRBJ2-6; the D gene is possibly TRBD1 (6 bases). The CDR3 length is 18 residues. The V end lost 4 bases, the J end lost 2 bases, and 18 bases lay between the germline ends. Germline CDR1 reads SGHAT; CDR2 reads FQNNGV. CDR3 loop: CASSSSDGRGAGANVLTF. DNA for the CDR3: TGTGCCAGCAGCTCGTCCGATGGCAGGGGTGCTGGGGCCAACGTCCTGACTTTC.

The table lists this clone with a count of one. The chain employs TRBV5-1 and TRBJ2-1; the match to TRBD2 covers 14 bases. Germline lookup yields CDR1 SGHRS and CDR2 YFSETQ. This CDR3 has 17 residues. With V trimmed by 4 bases and J by 5 bases, 8 bases remained unmatched. The CDR3 region is CASSAYEGLAGDNEQFF. Written as DNA, the CDR3 is TGCGCCAGCAGCGCCTACGAGGGACTAGCGGGGGACAATGAGCAGTTCTTC. Full variable domain (outside the CDR3, taken from reference TRBV5-1 and TRBJ2-1): KAGVTQTPRYLIKTRGQQVTLSCSPISGHRSVSWYQQTPGQGLQFLFEYFSETQRNKGNFPGRFSGRQFSNSRSEMNVSTLELGDSALYLCASSAYEGLAGDNEQFFGPGTRLTVL.

The chain employs TRBV29-1 and TRBJ2-5, with D perhaps TRBD1 (5 bases). Germline V CDR1 and CDR2: SQVTM, ANQGSEA. Trimming stripped 5 bases from V and 5 bases from J, with 21 bases between. CDR3 length: 15 amino acids. The DNA for the CDR3 is TGCAGCGTTTCCGACAGCCTACTCTCCGGGGAGACCCAGTACTTC. Protein sequence: CSVSDSLLSGETQYF. The whole variable domain, remainder taken from reference TRBV29-1 and TRBJ2-5, is SAVISQKPSRDICQRGTSLTIQCQVDSQVTMMFWYRQQPGQSLTLIATANQGSEATYESGFVIDKFPISRPNLTFSTLTVSNMSPEDSSIYLCSVSDSLLSGETQYFGPGTRLLVL.

The chain uses TRBV10-3 and TRBJ1-3; D uncertain. CDR3 length: 13 amino acids. V was trimmed by 4 bases and J by 1 base, leaving 5 bases between them. Germline V CDR1 and CDR2: ENHRY, SYGVKD. DNA for the CDR3: TGTGCCATCAGTGCGGAGTCTGGAAACACCATATATTTT. Translating gives CAISAESGNTIYF.

The chain has TRBV7-6 and TRBJ2-7; TRBD2 is a possible D gene (5 bases). Germline CDR1 and CDR2: SGHVS and FNYEAQ. The CDR3 contains 15 residues. V lost 5 bases, J lost 5 bases, and 19 bases lay in between. The CDR3 DNA reads as TGTGCCAGCAGCCCCGGGCGGCTAGAGGGCCACGAGCAGTACTTC. Residues: CASSPGRLEGHEQYF.

DNA of the CDR3: TGTGCCAGCAGCTTGGCTGGGACAGGGGGTTATAACTATGGCTACACCTTC. As protein: CASSLAGTGGYNYGYTF. This rearrangement joins TRBV5-6 to TRBJ1-2, with 11 nucleotides matching TRBD1. CDR3 length: 17 amino acids. The germline gives CDR1 SGHDT, CDR2 YYEEEE. V was pared by 0 bases and J by 1 base, with 5 bases of the junction left unmatched.

The chain links TRBV3-1 (or the pseudogene TRBV3-2) to TRBJ1-4; 8 bases are shared with TRBD1. The CDR3 length is 14 residues. Germline V lookup: CDR1 LGHDT, CDR2 YNNKEL (reference sequence). J was trimmed by 8 bases and V by 4 bases; bases with no gene match: 6. In DNA form, the CDR3 reads TGTGCCAGCAGCCGCGGGGACAGGTACGAAAAACTGTTTTTT. Encoded protein: CASSRGDRYEKLFF.

This clone was counted a few times. This sequence joins TRBV7-6 and TRBJ1-1; perhaps TRBD1 as D (5 bases). Trimming removed 3 bases at V and 0 bases at J, with 8 bases between. The CDR3 has 14 amino acids. Germline lookup yields CDR1 SGHVS and CDR2 FNYEAQ. The CDR3 DNA reads as TGTGCCAGCAGCTTCATGGACATGAACACTGAAGCTTTCTTT. As protein: CASSFMDMNTEAFF.

The V gene is TRBV29-1, the J gene TRBJ2-1; TRBD2 agrees at 7 bases. V was clipped by 5 bases and J by 10 bases; unmatched bases: 14. The CDR3 covers 14 residues. Germline CDR1 reads SQVTM; CDR2 reads ANQGSEA. The CDR3 sequence: CSVKAGVEQHEQFF. For the CDR3, the DNA is TGCAGCGTTAAGGCGGGAGTTGAGCAACACGAGCAGTTCTTC.

The V call is TRBV6-5, the J call TRBJ2-7; the D gene is possibly TRBD1 (5 bases). Germline V gene data show CDR1 as MNHEY and CDR2 as SVGAGI. With 11 bases removed from V and 2 bases from J, the gap between germline ends came to 16 bases. The CDR3 extends over 13 amino acids. CDR3 sequence reads: CAAIQESPYEQYF. In DNA, the CDR3 is TGTGCCGCGATACAGGAGTCACCCTACGAGCAGTACTTC.

The J gene is TRBJ2-7, the V gene TRBV18, with a possible D match to TRBD1 (6 bases). This CDR3 comprises 14 residues. Germline V lookup: CDR1 KGHSH, CDR2 LQKENI. The V gene lost 1 base and the J gene lost 0 bases, with 7 bases spanning the gap. As DNA, the CDR3 is TGTGCCAGCTCACCACGGGACAACTCCTACGAGCAGTACTTC. Translated: CASSPRDNSYEQYF.

The rearrangement links TRBV28 to TRBJ1-2; 7 bases line up with TRBD1. Germline loops: CDR1 MDHEN, CDR2 SYDVKM. The CDR3 runs 12 residues. V lost 4 bases and J lost 10; bases outside the gene matches: 6. The CDR3 coding sequence is TGTGCCAGCAGTTCGGACAGGAGGGCCTACACCTTC. This translates into CASSSDRRAYTF.

The V and J genes are TRBV7-3 and TRBJ1-1; D is possibly TRBD1 (6 bases). CDR1 and CDR2 (germline): SGHTA, FQGTGA. The CDR3 extends over 16 amino acids. Trimming cost V 5 bases and J 3 bases, with 19 bases left between them. CDR3 in amino acids: CASSRIIGTLYTEAFF. The CDR3 region has the DNA TGTGCCAGCAGCCGAATAATCGGGACACTTTACACTGAAGCTTTCTTT.

This chain uses TRBV27 with TRBJ2-3; the match to TRBD2 covers 13 bases. This CDR3 has 16 amino acids. The ends lost 5 bases at V and 2 bases at J; junction bases unmatched: 4. Germline CDR1 reads MNHEY; CDR2 reads SMNVEV (reference sequence). The CDR3 spells CASSLTSGRITDTQYF. Written as DNA, the CDR3 is TGTGCCAGCAGTCTGACTAGCGGGAGGATCACAGATACGCAGTATTTT.